A selection of T cell receptor beta chains follows, all from one sample in a study of blood T cell repertoires in COVID-19. The table came from immunoSEQ multiplex PCR; TCRdb's copy has only in-frame clones and leaves some out. The repertoire consists of some 270,000 clones, with just under 90% occurring once and the leading ten covering roughly 4.3%. The sequenced sample consisted of PBMCs or T cells enriched from blood (not recorded which). These receptor sequences come from a woman in her twenties or thirties with acute COVID-19. Both conserved end residues are part of each CDR3. Fields, in order: D gene, V gene, clone size, J gene, CDR3 protein, CDR3 DNA. The D gene is left open where the match is weak. Rows may omit the clone size; those that give it use once, few, many or a size class.

d_call: .
v_call: TRBV2
clone_size: .
j_call: TRBJ2-7
cdr3_aa: CASSASIIREQYF
cdr3_nt: TGTGCCAGCAGCGCCTCGATTATCCGGGAGCAGTACTTC

d_call: TRBD1
v_call: TRBV5-1
clone_size: .
j_call: TRBJ1-6
cdr3_aa: CASSYGQGRGNSPLHF
cdr3_nt: TGCGCCAGCAGCTACGGACAGGGCCGAGGTAATTCACCCCTCCACTTT

d_call: .
v_call: TRBV6-5
clone_size: .
j_call: TRBJ2-7
cdr3_aa: CASGKDGTPPYEQYF
cdr3_nt: TGTGCCAGCGGCAAAGACGGGACACCCCCCTACGAGCAGTACTTC

d_call: TRBD1
v_call: TRBV6-5
clone_size: few
j_call: TRBJ1-5
cdr3_aa: CASRGQGNSNQPQHF
cdr3_nt: TGTGCCAGCAGGGGACAGGGGAATAGCAATCAGCCCCAGCATTTT

d_call: TRBD1
v_call: TRBV27
clone_size: .
j_call: TRBJ1-1
cdr3_aa: CASRPGTGFWNTEAFF
cdr3_nt: TGTGCCAGCAGACCGGGGACAGGGTTCTGGAACACTGAAGCTTTCTTT

d_call: TRBD2
v_call: TRBV7-9
clone_size: .
j_call: TRBJ2-3
cdr3_aa: CASSWGLALSTDTQYF
cdr3_nt: TGTGCCAGCAGCTGGGGACTAGCCCTTAGCACAGATACGCAGTATTTT

d_call: TRBD2
v_call: TRBV28
clone_size: .
j_call: TRBJ2-7
cdr3_aa: CASGTSGRAFYEQYF
cdr3_nt: TGTGCCAGCGGTACTAGCGGGAGGGCCTTTTACGAGCAGTACTTC

d_call: .
v_call: TRBV13
clone_size: .
j_call: TRBJ1-4
cdr3_aa: CASSSQGGRDEKLFF
cdr3_nt: TGTGCCAGCAGCTCGCAGGGAGGACGGGATGAAAAACTGTTTTTT

d_call: .
v_call: TRBV5-4
clone_size: .
j_call: TRBJ2-1
cdr3_aa: CASSLVRGDEQFF
cdr3_nt: TGTGCCAGCAGCTTAGTTCGCGGGGATGAGCAGTTCTTC

d_call: TRBD1
v_call: TRBV29-1
clone_size: .
j_call: TRBJ2-2
cdr3_aa: CSVERDRAGTGELFF
cdr3_nt: TGCAGCGTAGAGAGAGACAGGGCGGGCACCGGGGAGCTGTTTTTT

d_call: TRBD1
v_call: TRBV9
clone_size: .
j_call: TRBJ2-1
cdr3_aa: CASTQGQGANEQFF
cdr3_nt: TGTGCCAGCACCCAAGGACAGGGGGCGAATGAGCAGTTCTTC

d_call: TRBD2
v_call: TRBV19
clone_size: once
j_call: TRBJ2-7
cdr3_aa: CASSIRASGNYEQYF
cdr3_nt: TGTGCCAGTAGTATCCGGGCTAGCGGGAACTACGAGCAGTACTTC

d_call: .
v_call: TRBV19
clone_size: .
j_call: TRBJ1-5
cdr3_aa: CASSILLGRDNQPQHF
cdr3_nt: TGTGCCAGTAGTATTCTTTTGGGCAGGGACAATCAGCCCCAGCATTTT

d_call: .
v_call: TRBV30
clone_size: .
j_call: TRBJ2-1
cdr3_aa: CAWSLTRNEQFF
cdr3_nt: TGTGCCTGGAGTCTCACACGCAATGAGCAGTTCTTC

d_call: .
v_call: TRBV27
clone_size: .
j_call: TRBJ2-1
cdr3_aa: CASSFVNNEQFF
cdr3_nt: TGTGCCAGCAGTTTTGTCAACAATGAGCAGTTCTTC

d_call: TRBD1
v_call: TRBV27
clone_size: .
j_call: TRBJ1-6
cdr3_aa: CASTRDRDLYNSPLHF
cdr3_nt: TGTGCCAGCACGCGGGACAGGGATCTCTATAATTCACCCCTCCACTTT

d_call: .
v_call: TRBV2
clone_size: .
j_call: TRBJ1-5
cdr3_aa: CASTDSSINQPQHF
cdr3_nt: TGTGCCAGCACGGACAGCTCTATCAATCAGCCCCAGCATTTT

d_call: TRBD2
v_call: TRBV4-3
clone_size: .
j_call: TRBJ2-1
cdr3_aa: CASSHYFLAGVGNEQFF
cdr3_nt: TGCGCCAGCAGCCACTACTTTCTAGCGGGAGTCGGCAATGAGCAGTTCTTC

d_call: .
v_call: TRBV6-2/TRBV6-3
clone_size: .
j_call: TRBJ2-7
cdr3_aa: CASSSHLGGGREQYF
cdr3_nt: TGTGCCAGCAGTTCCCATCTAGGAGGGGGCAGGGAGCAGTACTTC

d_call: .
v_call: TRBV27
clone_size: .
j_call: TRBJ2-5
cdr3_aa: CASSSMSQETQYF
cdr3_nt: TGTGCCAGCAGTTCCATGAGCCAAGAGACCCAGTACTTC

d_call: TRBD1
v_call: TRBV6-5
clone_size: .
j_call: TRBJ2-7
cdr3_aa: CASSTGGHEQYF
cdr3_nt: TGTGCCAGCAGTACAGGGGGCCACGAGCAGTACTTC

d_call: .
v_call: TRBV6-2/TRBV6-3
clone_size: .
j_call: TRBJ2-2
cdr3_aa: CASSQGGNTGELFF
cdr3_nt: TGTGCCAGCAGCCAGGGAGGGAACACCGGGGAGCTGTTTTTT

d_call: .
v_call: TRBV6-4
clone_size: .
j_call: TRBJ2-2
cdr3_aa: CASSRGTVSNTGELFF
cdr3_nt: TGTGCCAGCAGCCGGGGGACTGTATCGAACACCGGGGAGCTGTTTTTT

d_call: TRBD1
v_call: TRBV2
clone_size: .
j_call: TRBJ1-1
cdr3_aa: CASGGTGVPEAFF
cdr3_nt: TGTGCCAGCGGAGGGACAGGGGTCCCCGAAGCTTTCTTT

d_call: .
v_call: TRBV6-2/TRBV6-3
clone_size: .
j_call: TRBJ2-7
cdr3_aa: CASSYRLAIYEQYF
cdr3_nt: TGTGCCAGCAGTTACCGCCTAGCGATCTACGAGCAGTACTTC

d_call: .
v_call: TRBV30
clone_size: .
j_call: TRBJ1-1
cdr3_aa: CAWSADRNTEAFF
cdr3_nt: TGTGCCTGGAGTGCCGACAGGAACACTGAAGCTTTCTTT

d_call: TRBD2
v_call: TRBV27
clone_size: .
j_call: TRBJ2-3
cdr3_aa: CASNQLAGGPGDTQYF
cdr3_nt: TGTGCCAGCAACCAACTAGCGGGAGGGCCGGGAGATACGCAGTATTTT

d_call: TRBD2
v_call: TRBV28
clone_size: .
j_call: TRBJ2-7
cdr3_aa: CATCWGGSYEQYF
cdr3_nt: TGTGCCACCTGTTGGGGCGGGAGCTACGAGCAGTACTTC

d_call: .
v_call: TRBV6-5
clone_size: .
j_call: TRBJ1-2
cdr3_aa: CASSGTLIDGYTF
cdr3_nt: TGTGCCAGTTCCGGGACTCTAATCGATGGCTACACCTTC

d_call: .
v_call: TRBV7-3
clone_size: .
j_call: TRBJ2-3
cdr3_aa: CASSARGADTDTQYF
cdr3_nt: TGTGCCAGCAGCGCCCGGGGGGCGGACACAGATACGCAGTATTTT

d_call: TRBD2
v_call: TRBV19
clone_size: .
j_call: TRBJ2-1
cdr3_aa: CAGGTRGGEQFF
cdr3_nt: TGTGCCGGGGGGACTAGAGGCGGTGAGCAGTTCTTC

d_call: TRBD2
v_call: TRBV28
clone_size: .
j_call: TRBJ2-7
cdr3_aa: CASGHRDSGTYEQYF
cdr3_nt: TGTGCCAGCGGCCATCGCGATAGCGGGACCTACGAGCAGTACTTC

d_call: TRBD1
v_call: TRBV5-1
clone_size: .
j_call: TRBJ1-6
cdr3_aa: CASSNRDRDNSPLHF
cdr3_nt: TGCGCCAGCAGCAACCGGGACAGGGATAATTCACCCCTCCACTTT

d_call: TRBD2
v_call: TRBV15
clone_size: .
j_call: TRBJ2-7
cdr3_aa: CATSMGLAGGYEQYF
cdr3_nt: TGTGCCACCAGCATGGGTCTAGCCGGGGGGTACGAGCAGTACTTC

d_call: .
v_call: TRBV6-5
clone_size: .
j_call: TRBJ1-2
cdr3_aa: CASSYSVESYGYTF
cdr3_nt: TGTGCCAGCAGTTACTCTGTAGAAAGCTATGGCTACACCTTC

d_call: .
v_call: TRBV28
clone_size: .
j_call: TRBJ1-1
cdr3_aa: CASSYPRSTEAFF
cdr3_nt: TGTGCCAGCAGTTACCCCCGGAGCACTGAAGCTTTCTTT

d_call: .
v_call: TRBV14
clone_size: few
j_call: TRBJ2-7
cdr3_aa: CASSPSRGILHEQYF
cdr3_nt: TGTGCCAGCAGCCCCTCTCGGGGGATTCTCCACGAGCAGTACTTC

d_call: .
v_call: TRBV7-3
clone_size: .
j_call: TRBJ2-2
cdr3_aa: CASSSEAGPNTGELFF
cdr3_nt: TGTGCCAGCAGCTCGGAAGCGGGCCCGAACACCGGGGAGCTGTTTTTT

d_call: TRBD1
v_call: TRBV19
clone_size: .
j_call: TRBJ1-6
cdr3_aa: CASSTRTGRYSSPLHF
cdr3_nt: TGTGCCAGTAGTACCAGGACAGGGCGGTACAGTTCACCCCTCCACTTT

d_call: TRBD2
v_call: TRBV3-1/TRBV3-2
clone_size: .
j_call: TRBJ2-3
cdr3_aa: CASSRSSGASTDTQYF
cdr3_nt: TGTGCCAGCAGCCGATCTAGCGGGGCTAGCACAGATACGCAGTATTTT

d_call: TRBD2
v_call: TRBV28
clone_size: .
j_call: TRBJ2-7
cdr3_aa: CASSLLAGDTEQYF
cdr3_nt: TGTGCCAGCAGTTTATTAGCGGGAGATACCGAGCAGTACTTC

d_call: .
v_call: TRBV7-6
clone_size: .
j_call: TRBJ2-3
cdr3_aa: CASSLGAGATDTQYF
cdr3_nt: TGTGCCAGCAGCTTAGGGGCGGGGGCAACAGATACGCAGTATTTT

d_call: TRBD1
v_call: TRBV5-4
clone_size: .
j_call: TRBJ1-1
cdr3_aa: CASGTGGPEAFF
cdr3_nt: TGTGCCAGTGGAACAGGGGGTCCTGAAGCTTTCTTT

d_call: TRBD1
v_call: TRBV28
clone_size: .
j_call: TRBJ1-4
cdr3_aa: CASRVEGQGVGKLFF
cdr3_nt: TGTGCCAGCAGAGTCGAGGGACAGGGGGTCGGGAAACTGTTTTTT

d_call: TRBD1
v_call: TRBV29-1
clone_size: .
j_call: TRBJ1-6
cdr3_aa: CSVEEQGRGIYSPLHF
cdr3_nt: TGCAGCGTTGAAGAACAGGGGCGGGGAATATACTCACCCCTCCACTTT

d_call: .
v_call: TRBV2
clone_size: .
j_call: TRBJ2-7
cdr3_aa: CASSSDSGSSYEQYF
cdr3_nt: TGTGCCAGCAGTTCGGACAGCGGAAGCTCCTACGAGCAGTACTTC

d_call: TRBD1
v_call: TRBV7-9
clone_size: .
j_call: TRBJ1-2
cdr3_aa: CASSSIDRDGYTF
cdr3_nt: TGTGCCAGCAGCTCCATCGACAGGGATGGCTACACCTTC

d_call: TRBD2
v_call: TRBV3-1/TRBV3-2
clone_size: .
j_call: TRBJ2-7
cdr3_aa: CASSGLAGGPYEQYF
cdr3_nt: TGTGCCAGCAGCGGACTAGCGGGAGGGCCCTACGAGCAGTACTTC

d_call: TRBD2
v_call: TRBV3-1/TRBV3-2
clone_size: .
j_call: TRBJ2-1
cdr3_aa: CASSSGTSGSHEQFF
cdr3_nt: TGTGCCAGCAGCTCCGGGACTAGCGGGAGTCATGAGCAGTTCTTC

d_call: TRBD1
v_call: TRBV12-5
clone_size: .
j_call: TRBJ2-3
cdr3_aa: CASGLARTGETDTQYF
cdr3_nt: TGTGCTAGTGGTTTGGCGAGGACAGGTGAAACAGATACGCAGTATTTT

d_call: .
v_call: TRBV2
clone_size: .
j_call: TRBJ1-5
cdr3_aa: CASSSGFDQPQHF
cdr3_nt: TGTGCCAGCAGTTCGGGGTTTGATCAGCCCCAGCATTTT

d_call: .
v_call: TRBV3-1/TRBV3-2
clone_size: .
j_call: TRBJ2-1
cdr3_aa: CASSQVGTIYNEQFF
cdr3_nt: TGTGCCAGCAGCCAAGTCGGGACAATATACAATGAGCAGTTCTTC

d_call: .
v_call: TRBV30
clone_size: .
j_call: TRBJ2-6
cdr3_aa: CAWREGSSGANVLTF
cdr3_nt: TGTGCCTGGAGAGAGGGCAGCTCTGGGGCCAACGTCCTGACTTTC

d_call: TRBD1
v_call: TRBV6-4
clone_size: .
j_call: TRBJ2-7
cdr3_aa: CASSISRGTDYEQYF
cdr3_nt: TGTGCCAGCAGTATCTCTCGTGGGACAGACTACGAGCAGTACTTC

d_call: .
v_call: TRBV24-1
clone_size: .
j_call: TRBJ2-1
cdr3_aa: CATSDPTGFRAGVGEQFF
cdr3_nt: TGTGCCACCAGTGATCCAACAGGGTTTCGGGCGGGAGTTGGTGAGCAGTTCTTC

d_call: .
v_call: TRBV18
clone_size: .
j_call: TRBJ2-6
cdr3_aa: CASSPSSGANVLTF
cdr3_nt: TGTGCCAGCTCACCCAGCTCTGGGGCCAACGTCCTGACTTTC

d_call: .
v_call: TRBV6-5
clone_size: .
j_call: TRBJ1-2
cdr3_aa: CASSSTGQTNYGYTF
cdr3_nt: TGTGCCAGCAGTTCCACGGGACAAACTAACTATGGCTACACCTTC

d_call: TRBD2
v_call: TRBV25-1
clone_size: .
j_call: TRBJ2-1
cdr3_aa: CASSEFGLGLGSYNEQFF
cdr3_nt: TGTGCCAGCAGTGAATTCGGTTTGGGACTAGGGAGCTACAATGAGCAGTTCTTC

d_call: TRBD1
v_call: TRBV19
clone_size: .
j_call: TRBJ1-5
cdr3_aa: CASSILPGQGTQPQHF
cdr3_nt: TGTGCCAGTAGTATTTTACCGGGACAGGGGACTCAGCCCCAGCATTTT

d_call: .
v_call: TRBV13
clone_size: .
j_call: TRBJ2-3
cdr3_aa: CASSSITDTQYF
cdr3_nt: TGTGCCAGCAGCTCAATCACAGATACGCAGTATTTT